This T cell receptor beta chain was sequenced during a study of blood T cells in healthy people across ages. The authors ran a second PCR of about 7 to 11 cycles using a sample-barcoded 5' primer and a J-beta primer mix. In TCRdb, the 5' RACE reads were re-called with MiXCR into one record per CDR3 protein. The table records 650,000 to 1,000,000 distinct CDR3 sequences, around 50% of them present only once. General study results and limits: Greater diversity and more naive CD4+ cells were seen in long-lived donors than in aged donors. One million T cells yielded diversity estimates that were considered underestimates.

The V and J ends lost 7 bases and 5 bases respectively, with 9 bases between them. The CDR3 spans 12 residues. As concerns this clonotype: Its antigen remains unidentified.

The donors, healthy Caucasians from Russia, were aged roughly 6 to 100. Roughly 9.5 milliliters of peripheral blood were drawn from each donor into EDTA-treated tubes. This clonotype was obtained from a man older than 75 in good health. Source material: blood. The rearrangement joins TRBV12-3 or TRBV12-4 to TRBJ2-1, with D possibly matching TRBD2 (6 bases). The CDR3 is CASTGGDNEQFF. The CDR3 nucleotides read TGTGCCAGCACCGGCGGGGACAATGAGCAGTTCTTC.